The 24 T cell receptor beta chains listed next were all sequenced from one sample in a study of tumor-infiltrating lymphocytes in oesophageal squamous cell carcinoma. TCRdb re-called the PCR reads through MiXCR, storing one row per CDR3 protein. Among approximately 20,000 distinct CDR3 sequences, 40% to 50% were seen once, and the ten largest hold approximately 41%. The sample taken for sequencing was esophageal tumor tissue. These receptors all come from a male donor with esophageal squamous cell carcinoma.

This clonotype was recorded at least ten times. A read error may account for a junction end that differs from germline. The chain recombines TRBV6-1 with TRBJ2-7; D possibly uses TRBD1 or TRBD2 (5 bases each). The germline V gene encodes CDR1 MNHNS and CDR2 SASEGT. The CDR3 contains 14 residues. CDR3 in DNA: TGTGCCAGCAGTGGTTGGGGGTTCTCCCACGAGCAGTACTTC. Amino acids: CASSGWGFSHEQYF.

A remark on this clonotype: This may be a read error: a much more frequent sequence differs by one nucleotide. The rearrangement uses TRBV18 and TRBJ2-5; D is uncertain. The assigned J gene may be wrong: the sequence end matches TRBJ2-1 better. The CDR3 has 13 amino acids. The V gene's germline CDR1 is KGHSH and CDR2 LQKENI. CDR3 sequence (DNA): TGTGCCAGCTCACTTCCGGCCCTCTACGAGCAGTTCTTC. The encoded protein is CASSLPALYEQFF.

This clonotype occurred once. V gene TRBV7-2 combines with J gene TRBJ2-5; 7 bases map to TRBD2. Losses at the gene ends were 5 bases for V and 4 bases for J; bases not matched to a gene: 16. Germline V gene data show CDR1 as SGHTA and CDR2 as FQGNSA. The CDR3 contains 17 residues. The CDR3 loop is CASSPDPSGNQGETQYF. The DNA for the CDR3 is TGTGCCAGCAGCCCCGACCCTAGCGGTAATCAGGGAGAGACCCAGTACTTC.

The J gene is TRBJ1-1, the V gene TRBV11-1; D not certain. CDR1 is SGHAT and CDR2 is FQDESV in the germline V gene (reference sequence). The CDR3 is 12 residues long. The germline V and J ends were trimmed by 5 bases and 11 bases, with 15 bases remaining between them. The DNA for the CDR3 is TGTGCCAGCAGCGTGAATACGGAAGTGGCTTTCTTT. Translation: CASSVNTEVAFF.

The sample holds a few counts of this clonotype. The V call is TRBV27, the J call TRBJ2-7; 7 bases line up with TRBD2. The J call may be wrong; the DNA end is better matched by TRBJ2-1. CDR3 length: 16 residues. CDR1 is MNHEY, CDR2 SMNVEV, per germline (reference sequence). CDR3 in DNA: TGTGCCAGCAGTTTATATCTGTCTAGCGGACGCAATGAGCAGTTCTTC. It encodes CASSLYLSSGRNEQFF.

This clonotype was counted ten times or more. This may stem from a read error, because a much larger clone lies one nucleotide away. This chain links TRBV7-9 with TRBJ2-7; unclear D gene. The J call may be incorrect, as the DNA end agrees better with TRBJ2-1. This CDR3 contains 12 residues. Germline V gene data show CDR1 as SEHNR and CDR2 as FQNEAQ (reference sequence). The CDR3 nucleotides are TGTGCCAGCAGCTTCTTCTCCTACGAGCAGTTCTTC. Its protein is CASSFFSYEQFF.

This clonotype was recorded a few times. A much larger clone differs from this one at a single base, so this may be a read error. The chain carries TRBV11-2 and TRBJ2-7, with D perhaps given as TRBD1 or TRBD2 (5 bases each). The J call may be faulty, since TRBJ2-1 better matches the DNA end. The CDR3 contains 13 residues. CDR1 and CDR2 (germline): SGHAT, FQNNGV. The DNA of the CDR3 is TGTGCCAGCAGCCGGGACGGTTTCTACGAGCAGTTCTTC. Translated: CASSRDGFYEQFF.

This clonotype was detected only a few times. J is TRBJ2-1 and V is TRBV7-8; TRBD1 is a possible D gene (6 bases). With the DNA end fitting TRBJ2-5 better, the J assignment may be wrong. CDR1 and CDR2 (germline): SGHVS, FQNEAQ. The CDR3 consists of 14 residues. The CDR3 here is CASSKQGAGWAQYF. The CDR3 nucleotides read TGTGCCAGCAGCAAACAGGGAGCCGGATGGGCCCAGTACTTC.

The chain combines TRBV7-9 with TRBJ1-2; 7 bases align to TRBD1. The CDR3 is made up of 17 amino acids. Germline CDR1 SEHNR, CDR2 FQNEAQ (reference sequence). Trimming removed 1 base from V and 0 bases from J; junction bases left unmatched: 8. CDR3 bases: TGTGCCAGCAGCTTAGATAGGACAGGTCCCTCTAACTATGGCTACACCTTC. Protein sequence: CASSLDRTGPSNYGYTF. Filled out from reference TRBV7-9 and TRBJ1-2, the complete variable domain reads DTGVSQNPRHKITKRGQNVTFRCDPISEHNRLYWYRQTLGQGPEFLTYFQNEAQLEKSRLLSDRFSAERPKGSFSTLEIQRTEQGDSAMYLCASSLDRTGPSNYGYTFGSGTRLTVV.

This clonotype was detected only a few times. The CDR3 bases are TGCGCCAGCAGCCAAGCGGGACAGAGTAATGAAAAACTGTTTTTT. Translating it yields CASSQAGQSNEKLFF. The chain joins TRBV4-1 to TRBJ1-4; TRBD1 matches at 7 bases. Germline CDR1 reads MGHRA; CDR2 reads YSYEKL. This CDR3 contains 15 residues. Germline trimming cut 1 base from V and 4 bases from J; bases unmatched to any gene: 3.

This clonotype showed up many times. The chain couples TRBV4-1 to TRBJ2-1; TRBD1 aligns across 10 bases. The germline gives CDR1 MGHRA, CDR2 YSYEKL. This CDR3 contains 22 residues. The V and J ends lost 4 bases and 5 bases, in that order; junction bases with no gene match: 26. CDR3 coding DNA: TGCGCCAGCAGCCGCCGAATCCCGGGACAGGGGCCGGGACTCGCCACCGACAATGAGCAGTTCTTC. Residues: CASSRRIPGQGPGLATDNEQFF.

This clonotype was observed at least ten times. J is TRBJ2-1 and V is TRBV6-1; 8 nucleotides agree with TRBD2. CDR1 MNHNS and CDR2 SASEGT come from the germline V gene. After removal of 1 base from V and 6 bases from J, the junction contained 5 bases not matched to a gene. The CDR3 covers 15 residues. DNA of the CDR3: TGTGCCAGCAGTGAAGAGGTCGGGGGGGCCAATGAGCAGTTCTTC. This gives the protein CASSEEVGGANEQFF.

This clonotype has more than one count but fewer than ten. The junction departs from the called germline gene at one end, perhaps through a read error. The CDR3 spells CASSIERVF. The CDR3 DNA follows: TGTGCCAGTAGTATCGAAAGGGTTTTC. The V gene is TRBV19, the J gene TRBJ1-2, with D unresolved. Per germline, CDR1 LNHDA and CDR2 SQIVND (reference sequence). The CDR3 consists of 9 residues.

This clonotype was recorded at least ten times. The genes are TRBV7-9 and TRBJ2-7, with 11 nucleotides matching TRBD1. Germline assignment: CDR1 SEHNR and CDR2 FQNEAQ (reference sequence). V was clipped by 5 bases and J by 7 bases; unmatched bases: 13. The CDR3 runs to 16 residues. The CDR3 protein is CASSELDRGRLTEQYF. The CDR3 bases are TGTGCCAGCAGCGAGTTGGACAGGGGGCGCTTGACAGAGCAGTACTTC.

This chain joins TRBV11-2 and TRBJ2-5; D possibly corresponds to TRBD1 (5 bases). The tail of the sequence fits TRBJ2-1 better, so the J call may be wrong. Germline V gene lookup returns CDR1 SGHAT and CDR2 FQNNGV. This CDR3 region has 13 residues. The CDR3 reads CASSPSRVDEQFF. CDR3 sequence (DNA): TGTGCCAGCAGCCCCTCCAGGGTGGATGAGCAGTTCTTC.

Comments on this clonotype: The conserved final phenylalanine or tryptophan is absent from the CDR3, which likely points to a read error. Because the CDR3's place on the DNA is in doubt, the DNA is left out and the CDR3 is given as listed by TCRdb. The rearrangement links TRBV10-1 to TRBJ2-7; TRBD2, the table's D call, lacks a check against the DNA. Germline loops: CDR1 WNHNN, CDR2 SYGVQD (reference sequence). The CDR3 has 15 amino acids, counting both end residues. The CDR3 protein is CASSTAPDSPLHFGN.

The chain links TRBV7-6 to TRBJ2-1, with TRBD2 identical over 11 bases. Near its end, the DNA agrees better with TRBJ2-5, so the J call may be wrong. The CDR3 has 15 residues. Germline V lookup: CDR1 SGHVS, CDR2 FNYEAQ. The DNA of the CDR3 is TGTGCCAGCAACTCACTAGCGGGGGACCAAGAGACCCAGTACTTC. Translating gives CASNSLAGDQETQYF.

The chain carries TRBV24-1 and TRBJ1-4; weak D call: TRBD1 (5 bases). The CDR3 is made up of 14 amino acids. The ends were cut back, 8 bases at V and 6 bases at J, with 15 bases in the middle. From germline, CDR1 is KGHDR and CDR2 SFDVKD. The CDR3 coding sequence is TGTGCCACCAAAGCCAGGGTTAAGGATGAAAAACTGTTTTTT. Amino acids: CATKARVKDEKLFF.

The chain is built from TRBV6-1 and TRBJ2-1; D possibly corresponds to TRBD2 (6 bases). V gave up 4 bases and J gave up 4 bases, with 8 bases separating them. Germline V lookup: CDR1 MNHNS, CDR2 SASEGT. This CDR3 contains 13 residues. The CDR3 is CASSAGRYNEQFF. CDR3 bases: TGTGCCAGCAGTGCCGGGAGATACAATGAGCAGTTCTTC.

On this clonotype itself: It is likely a read error, because the conserved phenylalanine at the end of the CDR3 is missing. The DNA is left out, because the CDR3 cannot be placed on it with certainty; the CDR3 is given as TCRdb lists it. The genes are TRBV24-1 and TRBJ2-6; the D call of TRBD1 is as the table states it, not checked on the DNA. The germline CDR1 and CDR2 sequences are KGHDR and SFDVKD. The CDR3 has 14 amino acids, counting both end residues. CDR3 in amino acids: CATSDRLGEQFFGA.

The chain employs TRBV7-2 and TRBJ2-4, with D possibly TRBD1 on 6 matching bases. V lost 0 bases to trimming and J lost 8 bases, with 8 bases between them. The germline CDR1 and CDR2 sequences are SGHTA and FQGNSA. CDR3 length: 13 amino acids. Here the CDR3 DNA reads TGTGCCAGCAGCTTAGCTGGGACACACATTCAGTACTTC. It encodes CASSLAGTHIQYF.

This clonotype is categorized as medium-sized. The chain is built from TRBV7-9 and TRBJ2-2, with TRBD1 identical over 10 bases. The germline V gene has CDR1 SEHNR and CDR2 FQNEAQ (reference sequence). This CDR3 is 16 amino acids long. The V and J ends lost 5 bases and 7 bases, in that order; junction bases with no gene match: 10. The CDR3 region has the DNA TGTGCCAGCAGCCCGACCGGGACAGGGGCCCTCGGGGAGCTGTTTTTT. Translation gives CASSPTGTGALGELFF. The whole variable domain, filled in from reference TRBV7-9 and TRBJ2-2, reads DTGVSQNPRHKITKRGQNVTFRCDPISEHNRLYWYRQTLGQGPEFLTYFQNEAQLEKSRLLSDRFSAERPKGSFSTLEIQRTEQGDSAMYLCASSPTGTGALGELFFGEGSRLTVL.

This clonotype was seen at least ten times. This sequence joins TRBV14 and TRBJ2-2; D is possibly TRBD1 or TRBD2 (6 bases each). The CDR3 consists of 14 residues. The germline V gene has CDR1 SGHDN and CDR2 FVKESK. The V and J ends lost 7 bases and 6 bases respectively, with 15 bases between them. Written as DNA, the CDR3 is TGTGCCAGCAAACCACAGGGAGGTGCCGGGGAGCTGTTTTTT. This codes for CASKPQGGAGELFF.

This chain links TRBV6-1 with TRBJ2-5, with D perhaps assigned TRBD1 or TRBD2 (5 bases each). The germline V gene encodes CDR1 MNHNS and CDR2 SASEGT. There are 14 residues in the CDR3. V was shortened by 6 bases and J by 5 bases, with 16 bases between the two germline ends. In DNA form, the CDR3 reads TGTGCCAGCAGCCCGGGACGGCGGGTTGAGACCCAGTACTTC. Translation: CASSPGRRVETQYF.